Listed below are T cell receptor beta chains from one sample, sequenced in a study of cytomegalovirus exposure and HLA in healthy donors. Some clones are missing from TCRdb's copy, which holds only in-frame ones; the method was immunoSEQ multiplex PCR. Of about 190,000 clones listed, about nine tenths are singletons. Sequencing was performed on PBMCs. The source is a boy aged 2 to 9 in good health and CMV-seronegative. Both conserved end residues are part of each CDR3. D genes are given only for firm matches. Clone size is given for some rows only: seen once, a few or many times, or a class if the clone is expanded.

>.|TRBV4-2|.|TRBJ2-2
TGTGCCAGCAGCCAAGCGCTAGATTCGAGCACCGGGGAGCTGTTTTTT
CASSQALDSSTGELFF
>.|TRBV5-1|.|TRBJ1-2
TGCGCCAGCAGCTTGGCCGGGGAGGGCTACACCTTC
CASSLAGEGYTF
>.|TRBV7-9|TRBD2|TRBJ2-7
TGTGCCAGCAGCAGGCTAGCGGGGGCCTACGAGCAGTACTTC
CASSRLAGAYEQYF
>.|TRBV5-1|TRBD1|TRBJ1-2
TGCGCCAGCAGCTTGGGAGGGACAGGGAATCAGGGCTACACCTTC
CASSLGGTGNQGYTF
>.|TRBV6-5|TRBD1|TRBJ1-2
TGTGCCAGCACCAGGACAGGTCGGGGCTACACCTTC
CASTRTGRGYTF
>.|TRBV28|TRBD1|TRBJ2-5
TGTGCCAGCAGTCTTCCTTATCCGGGACAGGGGGTCGAAGAGACCCAGTACTTC
CASSLPYPGQGVEETQYF
>.|TRBV19|TRBD1|TRBJ1-5
TGTGCCAGTAGTATAACAGGGGCCGGTCAGCCCCAGCATTTT
CASSITGAGQPQHF
>.|TRBV5-1|TRBD1|TRBJ2-7
TGCGCCAGCAGCCTCGGGACAGGGCATATCGACGAGCAGTACTTC
CASSLGTGHIDEQYF
>.|TRBV28|TRBD1|TRBJ2-7
TGTGCCAGCAGTTTTAAGGGCAGGGGGAGCTCCTACGAGCAGTACTTC
CASSFKGRGSSYEQYF
>.|TRBV9|.|TRBJ1-2
TGTGCCAGCAGCGTAGACAGCGGTGGCTACACCTTC
CASSVDSGGYTF
>few|TRBV10-2|TRBD1|TRBJ2-5
TGCGCCAGCAGTACCGGGACAGGGGGCCCCAGGACCCAGTACTTC
CASSTGTGGPRTQYF
>.|TRBV2|TRBD2|TRBJ2-1
TGTGCCAGCAGACTAGCGGGAGGCTCCAATGAGCAGTTCTTC
CASRLAGGSNEQFF
>.|TRBV5-1|TRBD1|TRBJ2-7
TGCGCCAGCAGCGGGACAGGGTGGTACGAGCAGTACTTC
CASSGTGWYEQYF
>.|TRBV9|.|TRBJ2-2
TGTGCCAGCAGCCGAATCGGCGGGGAGCTGTTTTTT
CASSRIGGELFF
>.|TRBV27|.|TRBJ1-4
TGTGCCAGCAGTAAACAGGGTGCTCAGTGGGAAAAACTGTTTTTT
CASSKQGAQWEKLFF
>.|TRBV27|TRBD2|TRBJ2-1
TGTGCCAGCAGTTTAAGCGGGGCTGAGCAGTTCTTC
CASSLSGAEQFF
>.|TRBV10-3|.|TRBJ2-7
TGTGCCATCAGTGAGAGCGGACAGCCCTACGAGCAGTACTTC
CAISESGQPYEQYF
>.|TRBV7-9|TRBD1|TRBJ1-2
TGTTCCAGCACCCCGGGACAGGGGAACTATGGCTACACCTTC
CSSTPGQGNYGYTF
>.|TRBV6-6|TRBD1|TRBJ2-2
TGTGCCAGCAGTCGACCGGGGACAGGGAGTACCGGGGAGCTGTTTTTT
CASSRPGTGSTGELFF
>.|TRBV28|.|TRBJ2-1
TGTGCCAGCAGCCGAGTTGGTGAGCAGTTCTTC
CASSRVGEQFF
>.|TRBV14|TRBD2|TRBJ2-7
TGTGCCAGCAGCCAACTTCTAGCGGGAGAGAGGTCCTACGAGCAGTACTTC
CASSQLLAGERSYEQYF
>.|TRBV25-1|.|TRBJ1-1
TGTGCCAGCAGAGCCTATGGCGGGGTGAGCACTGAAGCTTTCTTT
CASRAYGGVSTEAFF
>few|TRBV27|TRBD1|TRBJ1-4
TGTGCCAGCAGCCCAGGGGGTATACTGTTTTTT
CASSPGGILFF
>.|TRBV19|.|TRBJ1-4
TGTGCCAGTAGTATCAGGACTCACCTCCTGGGGGAAAAACTGTTTTTT
CASSIRTHLLGEKLFF
>.|TRBV7-9|.|TRBJ1-2
TGTTCCAGCAGCTACACATTTACGCCGGGAGTTCAGGCTGGCTACACCTTC
CSSSYTFTPGVQAGYTF
>once|TRBV9|.|TRBJ1-2
TGTGCCAGCACCCTACAGGGTGGCCATGGCTACACCTTC
CASTLQGGHGYTF
>.|TRBV6-1|TRBD2|TRBJ2-7
TGTGCCAGCAGCTCTACTAGCGGGAGGTCCTACGAGCAGTACTTC
CASSSTSGRSYEQYF
>.|TRBV9|TRBD1|TRBJ1-1
TGTGCCAGCAGCGTGGGGGACAGGGGCTCTGAAGCTTTCTTT
CASSVGDRGSEAFF
>.|TRBV27|.|TRBJ2-7
TGTGCCAGCAGTTTATATAGTCGAGAGGACAGAACCAGAAATTTTGACTACGAGCAGTACTTC
CASSLYSREDRTRNFDYEQYF
>.|TRBV27|.|TRBJ1-6
TGTGCCAGCAGTTTTCAAAGCGGGTCTGGCGCCTATAATTCACCCCTCCACTTT
CASSFQSGSGAYNSPLHF
>.|TRBV11-2|TRBD2|TRBJ2-2
TGTGCCAGCAGCTTAGTAACCGGGACTATTAACACCGGGGAGCTGTTTTTT
CASSLVTGTINTGELFF
>.|TRBV28|.|TRBJ2-7
TGTGCCACCCAGGGGCTGGCCTACGAGCAGTACTTC
CATQGLAYEQYF
>.|TRBV4-1|.|TRBJ2-3
TGCGCCAGCAGCCAAGAAGAGTCGGATACGCAGTATTTT
CASSQEESDTQYF
>.|TRBV9|.|TRBJ2-5
TGTGCCAGCAGCGTAGTCTCCGAGGGTGCGGCCCAGTACTTC
CASSVVSEGAAQYF
>.|TRBV7-8|.|TRBJ1-5
TGTGCCAGCAGCTTAGGTGTCGGGTCCGGCAGGGCACGGAATCAGCCCCAGCATTTT
CASSLGVGSGRARNQPQHF
>.|TRBV27|.|TRBJ1-4
TGTGCCAGTTCAGGGGAGTCGAATGAAAAACTGTTTTTT
CASSGESNEKLFF
>.|TRBV20-1|.|TRBJ1-3
TGCAGTGCTAGCACTGGAAACACCATATATTTT
CSASTGNTIYF
>.|TRBV14|.|TRBJ1-1
TGTGCCAGCAGCCAAGCGGGTTACGCTTTCTTT
CASSQAGYAFF
>.|TRBV28|.|TRBJ1-5
TGTGCCAGCAGTGGAGACCTGGGCAATCAGCCCCAGCATTTT
CASSGDLGNQPQHF
>once|TRBV27|.|TRBJ2-1
TGTGCCAGCAGTTTATCTATAGATGAGCAGTTCTTC
CASSLSIDEQFF
>once|TRBV21-1|.|TRBJ2-5
TGTGCCAGCAGCAAAGTGTACGGTCCCTGGGCAGGGGAAGGATTCACACAAGAGACCCAGTACTTC
CASSKVYGPWAGEGFTQETQYF
>.|TRBV7-2|TRBD2|TRBJ2-5
TGTGCCAGCAGCTTAGTGGCGGGGGAGGGGACCCAGTACTTC
CASSLVAGEGTQYF
>few|TRBV4-1|TRBD1|TRBJ1-3
TGCGCCAGCAGGGGGACAGGGTCCGGAAACACCATATATTTT
CASRGTGSGNTIYF
>few|TRBV5-1|.|TRBJ1-3
TGCGCCAGCAGCTTGGGGACTTCTGGAAACACCATATATTTT
CASSLGTSGNTIYF
>.|TRBV29-1|.|TRBJ1-1
TGCAGCGCGACCTTTCGGGGGGCGAACACTGAAGCTTTCTTT
CSATFRGANTEAFF
>.|TRBV5-5|.|TRBJ2-7
TGTGCCAGCAGCCCGGGCGGGGTCGAGCAGTACTTC
CASSPGGVEQYF
>.|TRBV6-5|.|TRBJ2-1
TGTGCCAGCGCGGGACTCCGGGGAGAGCAGTTCTTC
CASAGLRGEQFF
>.|TRBV28|.|TRBJ2-7
TGTGCCAGCAGTTTCGGTATTTACGAGCAGTACTTC
CASSFGIYEQYF
>.|TRBV7-9|.|TRBJ2-7
TGTGCCAGCAGCTTAAGGGGCTACGAGCAGTACTTC
CASSLRGYEQYF
>.|TRBV11-2|.|TRBJ1-5
TGTGCCAGCAGCTTAGGCACAGGGCGTTATAGCAATCAGCCCCAGCATTTT
CASSLGTGRYSNQPQHF
>.|TRBV9|TRBD1|TRBJ1-1
TGTGCCAGCAGCGGACAGGGGCTCACCGGGAACACTGAAGCTTTCTTT
CASSGQGLTGNTEAFF
>few|TRBV6-1|.|TRBJ1-1
TGTGCCAGCAGGACACAGGGTTCTGAAGCTTTCTTT
CASRTQGSEAFF
>.|TRBV5-6|.|TRBJ1-2
TGTGCCAGCAGCCTCCTCCGGGAGAGGGTTCGTGGCTACACCTTC
CASSLLRERVRGYTF
>.|TRBV2|TRBD1|TRBJ2-2
TGTGCCAGCAGTGACAGGGGGACCGGGGAGCTGTTTTTT
CASSDRGTGELFF
>.|TRBV28|TRBD1|TRBJ2-1
TGTGCCAGCAGTCAGGACAGGGTGAGTCGCAATGAGCAGTTCTTC
CASSQDRVSRNEQFF
>.|TRBV4-2|TRBD1|TRBJ2-1
TGTGCCAGCAGCCAAGAGTGGACAGGGATCAACTCCTACAATGAGCAGTTCTTC
CASSQEWTGINSYNEQFF